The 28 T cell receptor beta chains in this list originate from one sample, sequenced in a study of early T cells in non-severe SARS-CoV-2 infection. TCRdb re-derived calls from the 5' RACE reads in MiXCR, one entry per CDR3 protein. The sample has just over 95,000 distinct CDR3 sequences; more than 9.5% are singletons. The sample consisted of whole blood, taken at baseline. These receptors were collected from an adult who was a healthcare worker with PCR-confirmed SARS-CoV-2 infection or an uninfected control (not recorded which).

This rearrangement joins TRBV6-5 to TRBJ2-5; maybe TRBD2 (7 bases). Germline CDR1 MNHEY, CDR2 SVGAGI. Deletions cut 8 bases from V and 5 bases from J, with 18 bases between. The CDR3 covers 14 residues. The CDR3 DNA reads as TGTGCCAGCGGTAGGGGGGGCCTCTTTGAGACCCAGTACTTC. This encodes CASGRGGLFETQYF.

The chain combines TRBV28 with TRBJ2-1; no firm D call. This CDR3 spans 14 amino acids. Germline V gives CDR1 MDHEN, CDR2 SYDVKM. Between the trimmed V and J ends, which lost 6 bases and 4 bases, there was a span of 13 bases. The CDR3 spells CASSSPTPYNEQFF. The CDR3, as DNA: TGTGCCAGCAGCTCTCCTACTCCGTACAATGAGCAGTTCTTC.

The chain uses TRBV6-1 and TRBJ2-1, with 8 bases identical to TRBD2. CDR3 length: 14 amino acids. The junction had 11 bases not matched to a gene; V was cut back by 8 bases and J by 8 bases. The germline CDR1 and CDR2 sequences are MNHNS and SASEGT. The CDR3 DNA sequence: TGTGCCAGCGACTCGACGGGGGGGCCCGATGAGCAGTTCTTC. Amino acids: CASDSTGGPDEQFF.

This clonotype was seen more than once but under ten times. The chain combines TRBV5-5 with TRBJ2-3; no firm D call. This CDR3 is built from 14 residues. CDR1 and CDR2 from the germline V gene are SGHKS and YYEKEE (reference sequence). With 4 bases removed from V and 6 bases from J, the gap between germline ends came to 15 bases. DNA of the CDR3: TGTGCCAGCAGCCCACCACCACCGTCGGATACGCAGTATTTT. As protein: CASSPPPPSDTQYF.

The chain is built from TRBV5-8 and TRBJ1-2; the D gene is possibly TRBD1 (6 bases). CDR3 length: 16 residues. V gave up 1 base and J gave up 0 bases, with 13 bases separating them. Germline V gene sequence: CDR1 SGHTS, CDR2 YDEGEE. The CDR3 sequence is CASSLRAGAANYGYTF. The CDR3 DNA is TGTGCCAGCAGCTTGAGGGCAGGGGCGGCTAACTATGGCTACACCTTC.

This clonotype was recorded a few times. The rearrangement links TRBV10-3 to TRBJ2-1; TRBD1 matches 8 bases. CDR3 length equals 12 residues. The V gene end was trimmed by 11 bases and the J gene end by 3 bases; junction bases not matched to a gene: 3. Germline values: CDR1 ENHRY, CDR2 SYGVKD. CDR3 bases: TGTGCCGGCGGACAGGGCTACAATGAGCAGTTCTTC. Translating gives CAGGQGYNEQFF.

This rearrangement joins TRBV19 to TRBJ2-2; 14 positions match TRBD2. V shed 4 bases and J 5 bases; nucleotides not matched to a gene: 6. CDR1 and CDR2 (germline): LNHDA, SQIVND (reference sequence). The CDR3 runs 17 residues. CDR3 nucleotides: TGTGCCAGTAGTACGGGGACTAGCGGGGGCCGAACCGGGGAGCTGTTTTTT. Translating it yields CASSTGTSGGRTGELFF.

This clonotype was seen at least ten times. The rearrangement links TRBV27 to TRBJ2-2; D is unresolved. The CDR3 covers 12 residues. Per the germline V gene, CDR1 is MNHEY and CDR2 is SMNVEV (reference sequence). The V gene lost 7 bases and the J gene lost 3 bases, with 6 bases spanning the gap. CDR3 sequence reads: CASTGYTGELFF. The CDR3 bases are TGTGCCAGCACCGGATACACCGGGGAGCTGTTTTTT.

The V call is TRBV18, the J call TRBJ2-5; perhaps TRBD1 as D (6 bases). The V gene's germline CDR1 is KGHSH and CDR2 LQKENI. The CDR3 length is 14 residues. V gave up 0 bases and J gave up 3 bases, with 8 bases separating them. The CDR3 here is CASSPPSGEETQYF. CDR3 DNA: TGTGCCAGCTCACCACCTTCAGGGGAAGAGACCCAGTACTTC.

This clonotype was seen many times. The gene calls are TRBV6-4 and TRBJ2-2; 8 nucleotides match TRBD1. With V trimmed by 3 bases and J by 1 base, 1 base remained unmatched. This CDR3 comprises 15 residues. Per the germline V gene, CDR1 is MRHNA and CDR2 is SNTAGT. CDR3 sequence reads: CASSEGTGNTGELFF. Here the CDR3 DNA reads TGTGCCAGCAGTGAAGGGACAGGGAACACCGGGGAGCTGTTTTTT.

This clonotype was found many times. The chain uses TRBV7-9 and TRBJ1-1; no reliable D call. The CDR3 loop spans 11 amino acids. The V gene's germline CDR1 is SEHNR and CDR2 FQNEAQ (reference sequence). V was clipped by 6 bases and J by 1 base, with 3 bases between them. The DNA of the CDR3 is TGTGCCAGCAGAACGAACACTGAAGCTTTCTTT. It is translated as CASRTNTEAFF.

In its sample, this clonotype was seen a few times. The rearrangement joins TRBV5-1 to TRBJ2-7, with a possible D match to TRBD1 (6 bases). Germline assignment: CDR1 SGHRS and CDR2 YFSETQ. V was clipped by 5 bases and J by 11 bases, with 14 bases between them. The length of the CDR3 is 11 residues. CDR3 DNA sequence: TGCGCCAGCAGGTTATCAGGGGAAGAGTACTTC. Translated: CASRLSGEEYF.

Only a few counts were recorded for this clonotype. The CDR3 nucleotides are TGTGCCAGCAGCTTGGGCGGCGGATCTAACACCGGGGAGCTGTTTTTT. It yields the protein CASSLGGGSNTGELFF. V and J are TRBV5-4 and TRBJ2-2; D ambiguous. Germline V CDR1 and CDR2: SGHNT, YYREEE (reference sequence). This CDR3 region has 16 residues. Between the trimmed V and J ends, which lost 0 bases and 2 bases, there was a span of 11 bases. The full variable domain, rest sourced from reference TRBV5-4 and TRBJ2-2, is ETGVTQSPTHLIKTRGQQVTLRCSSQSGHNTVSWYQQALGQGPQFIFQYYREEENGRGNFPPRFSGLQFPNYSSELNVNALELDDSALYLCASSLGGGSNTGELFFGEGSRLTVL.

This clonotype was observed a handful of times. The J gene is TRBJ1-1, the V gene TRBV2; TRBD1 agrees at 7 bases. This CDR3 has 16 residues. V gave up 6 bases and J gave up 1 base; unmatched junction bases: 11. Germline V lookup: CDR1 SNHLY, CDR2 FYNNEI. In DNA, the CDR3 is TGTGCCAGCAGAGAGTTTATGGGGACAGAGAACACTGAAGCTTTCTTT. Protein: CASREFMGTENTEAFF.

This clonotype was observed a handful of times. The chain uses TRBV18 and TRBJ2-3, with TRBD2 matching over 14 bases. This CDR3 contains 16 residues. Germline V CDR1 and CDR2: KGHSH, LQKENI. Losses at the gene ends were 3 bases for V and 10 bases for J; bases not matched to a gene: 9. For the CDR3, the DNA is TGTGCCAGCTCACCGACTAGCGGGGGGGCCAGAGTCGCGCAGTATTTT. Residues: CASSPTSGGARVAQYF. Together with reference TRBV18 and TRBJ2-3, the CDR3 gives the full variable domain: NAGVMQNPRHLVRRRGQEARLRCSPMKGHSHVYWYRQLPEEGLKFMVYLQKENIIDESGMPKERFSAEFPKEGPSILRIQQVVRGDSAAYFCASSPTSGGARVAQYFGPGTRLTVL.

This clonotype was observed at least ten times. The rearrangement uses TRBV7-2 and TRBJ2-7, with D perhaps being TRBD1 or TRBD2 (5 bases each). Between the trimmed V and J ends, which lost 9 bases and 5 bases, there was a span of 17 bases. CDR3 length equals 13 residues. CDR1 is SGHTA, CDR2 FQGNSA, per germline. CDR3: CASSGTFEDEQYF. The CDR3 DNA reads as TGTGCCAGTTCCGGGACCTTTGAAGACGAGCAGTACTTC.

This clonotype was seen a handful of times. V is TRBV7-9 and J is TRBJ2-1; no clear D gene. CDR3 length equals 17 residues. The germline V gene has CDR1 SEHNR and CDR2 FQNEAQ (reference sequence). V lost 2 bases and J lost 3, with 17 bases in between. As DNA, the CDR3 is TGTGCCAGCAGCTTAAAACATTGGGATGGGTTCTACAATGAGCAGTTCTTC. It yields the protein CASSLKHWDGFYNEQFF.

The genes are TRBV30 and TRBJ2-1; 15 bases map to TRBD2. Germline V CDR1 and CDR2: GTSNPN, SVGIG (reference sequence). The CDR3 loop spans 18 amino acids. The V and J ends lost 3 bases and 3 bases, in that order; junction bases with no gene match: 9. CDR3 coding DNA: TGTGCCTGGAGGCCCGGGACTAGCGGGAGGTATCTCTACAATGAGCAGTTCTTC. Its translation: CAWRPGTSGRYLYNEQFF.

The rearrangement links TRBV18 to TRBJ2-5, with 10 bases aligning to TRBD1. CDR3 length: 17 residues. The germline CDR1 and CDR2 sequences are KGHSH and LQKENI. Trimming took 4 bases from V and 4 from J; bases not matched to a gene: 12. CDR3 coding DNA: TGTGCCAGCTCACTCCTTCCGGGACAGGGGATGCGAGAGACCCAGTACTTC. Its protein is CASSLLPGQGMRETQYF.

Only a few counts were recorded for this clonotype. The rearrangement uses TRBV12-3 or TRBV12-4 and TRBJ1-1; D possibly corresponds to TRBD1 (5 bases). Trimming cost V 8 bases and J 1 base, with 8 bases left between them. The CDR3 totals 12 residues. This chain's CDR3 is CASGHPNTEAFF. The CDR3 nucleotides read TGTGCCAGCGGACACCCGAACACTGAAGCTTTCTTT.

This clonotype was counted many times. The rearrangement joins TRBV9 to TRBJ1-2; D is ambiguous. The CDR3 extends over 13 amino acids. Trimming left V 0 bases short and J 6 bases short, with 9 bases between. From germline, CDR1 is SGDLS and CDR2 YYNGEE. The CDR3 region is CASSVVVTHGYTF. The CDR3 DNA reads TGTGCCAGCAGCGTAGTTGTGACTCATGGCTACACCTTC.

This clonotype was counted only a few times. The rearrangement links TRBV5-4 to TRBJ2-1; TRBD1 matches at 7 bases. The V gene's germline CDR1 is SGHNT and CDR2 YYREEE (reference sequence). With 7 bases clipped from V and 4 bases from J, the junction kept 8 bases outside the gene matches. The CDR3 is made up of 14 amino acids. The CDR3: CASGTKGQYNEQFF. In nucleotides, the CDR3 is TGTGCCAGCGGAACTAAGGGACAGTACAATGAGCAGTTCTTC.

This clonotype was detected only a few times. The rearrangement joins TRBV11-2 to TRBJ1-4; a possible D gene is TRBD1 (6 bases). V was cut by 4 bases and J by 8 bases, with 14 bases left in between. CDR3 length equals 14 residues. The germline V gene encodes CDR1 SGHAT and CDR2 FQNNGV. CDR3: CASSSRQAVEKLFF. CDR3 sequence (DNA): TGTGCCAGCAGCTCGCGACAGGCCGTAGAAAAACTGTTTTTT.

CDR3 DNA: TGTGCCAGCTGCCCGGGACCTAACTATGGCTACACCTTC. It is translated as CASCPGPNYGYTF. The rearrangement uses TRBV12-3 or TRBV12-4 and TRBJ1-2, with TRBD1 as a possible D gene (5 bases). The V end was cut by 8 bases, the J end by 0 bases, with 10 bases between. This CDR3 spans 13 amino acids.

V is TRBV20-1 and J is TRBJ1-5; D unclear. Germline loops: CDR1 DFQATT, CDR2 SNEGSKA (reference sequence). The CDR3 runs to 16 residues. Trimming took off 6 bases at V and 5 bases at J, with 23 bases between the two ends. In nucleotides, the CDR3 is TGCAGTGCCCGATCTAGTATCCCGGGAAGAGATCAGCCCCAGCATTTT. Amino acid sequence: CSARSSIPGRDQPQHF.

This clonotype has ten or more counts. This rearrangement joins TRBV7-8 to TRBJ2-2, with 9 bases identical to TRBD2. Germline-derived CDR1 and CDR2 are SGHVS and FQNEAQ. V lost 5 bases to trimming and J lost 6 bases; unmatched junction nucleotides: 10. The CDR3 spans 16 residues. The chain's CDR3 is CASSLQFAGGPGELFF. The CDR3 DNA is TGTGCCAGCAGCCTGCAGTTTGCGGGAGGGCCCGGGGAGCTGTTTTTT.

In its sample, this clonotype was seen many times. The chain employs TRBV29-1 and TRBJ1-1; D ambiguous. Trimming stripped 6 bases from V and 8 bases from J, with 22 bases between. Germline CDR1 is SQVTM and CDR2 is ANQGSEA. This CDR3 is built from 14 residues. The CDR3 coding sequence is TGCAGCGTACACCTAACCCTCGTCCCTACGGAAGCTTTCTTT. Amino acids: CSVHLTLVPTEAFF.

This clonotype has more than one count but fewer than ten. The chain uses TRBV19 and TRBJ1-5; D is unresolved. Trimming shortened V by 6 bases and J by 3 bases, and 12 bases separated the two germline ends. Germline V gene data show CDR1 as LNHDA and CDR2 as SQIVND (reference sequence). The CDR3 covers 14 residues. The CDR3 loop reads CASSGAAINQPQHF. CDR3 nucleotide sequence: TGTGCCAGTAGCGGAGCGGCGATCAATCAGCCCCAGCATTTT.